This passage covers 22 T cell receptor beta chains from one sample sequenced in a study of cytomegalovirus exposure and HLA in healthy donors. Primers: 60 Vbeta forward and 13 Jbeta reverse. Sequencing used immunoSEQ multiplex PCR; TCRdb keeps in-frame clones, though not all of them. Among 100,000 to 150,000 clones listed, approximately 82% were seen once. Sequencing was carried out using PBMCs. The receptors stem from a woman aged 18-29 years in good health and CMV-seropositive.

This clone was observed once. The chain uses TRBV15 and TRBJ1-1, with TRBD1 matching over 8 bases. Germline V gives CDR1 LNHNV, CDR2 YYDKDF (reference sequence). The J segment lost 4 bases and the V segment lost 4 bases, leaving 5 bases of the junction unmatched. There are 14 residues in the CDR3. The CDR3 DNA reads as TGTGCCACCAGCACAGCAGGGGGCAGCACTGAAGCTTTCTTT. It encodes CATSTAGGSTEAFF.

The chain has TRBV19 and TRBJ2-1, with a possible D match to TRBD2 (5 bases). V lost 7 bases and J lost 9, with 16 bases in between. In germline, CDR1 is LNHDA, CDR2 SQIVND (reference sequence). The CDR3 totals 13 residues. CDR3 bases: TGTGCCAGTAACGGTGAGGGAACGGGTGAGCAGTTCTTC. This sequence encodes CASNGEGTGEQFF.

J is TRBJ2-7 and V is TRBV19, with 7 bases identical to TRBD1. The CDR3 sequence is 13 residues long. V was pared by 8 bases and J by 0 bases, with 4 bases of the junction left unmatched. The germline V gene has CDR1 LNHDA and CDR2 SQIVND (reference sequence). The CDR3 region is CASLDRSSYEQYF. In DNA form, the CDR3 reads TGTGCCAGTCTGGACAGGAGCTCCTACGAGCAGTACTTC. The variable domain in full, with the rest retrieved from reference TRBV19 and TRBJ2-7, is DGGITQSPKYLFRKEGQNVTLSCEQNLNHDAMYWYRQDPGQGLRLIYYSQIVNDFQKGDIAEGYSVSREKKESFPLTVTSAQKNPTAFYLCASLDRSSYEQYFGPGTRLTVT.

This clone was seen once. This chain links TRBV6-1 with TRBJ1-6; D possibly corresponds to TRBD1 (5 bases). The CDR3 is 14 residues long. Germline lookup yields CDR1 MNHNS and CDR2 SASEGT. V lost 10 bases, J lost 3 bases, and 13 bases lay in between. CDR3 protein: CATLWGIYNSPLHF. The DNA for the CDR3 is TGTGCCACCCTCTGGGGCATCTATAATTCACCCCTCCACTTT.

The chain has TRBV28 and TRBJ1-5; 7 bases fit TRBD1. The junction had 7 bases not matched to a gene; V was cut back by 6 bases and J by 5 bases. The CDR3 length is 14 residues. CDR1 is MDHEN and CDR2 is SYDVKM in the germline V gene. In DNA, the CDR3 is TGTGCCAGCAGCTTGGGACAGCAAGATCAGCCCCAGCATTTT. It specifies CASSLGQQDQPQHF.

J is TRBJ2-7 and V is TRBV6-1; D is perhaps TRBD2 (6 bases). Germline V CDR1 and CDR2: MNHNS, SASEGT. This CDR3 comprises 15 residues. V lost 1 base and J lost 0, with 10 bases in between. This chain's CDR3 is CASSEGREPSYEQYF. CDR3 DNA: TGTGCCAGCAGTGAAGGGAGGGAACCCTCCTACGAGCAGTACTTC.

This clone was seen a single time. The CDR3 sequence is CASSPPTSGRDTQYF. The CDR3 DNA reads as TGTGCCAGCAGCCCCCCGACTAGCGGGAGAGATACGCAGTATTTT. The chain uses TRBV6-5 and TRBJ2-3; 12 bases map to TRBD2. Germline CDR1 and CDR2: MNHEY and SVGAGI. V gave up 6 bases and J gave up 5 bases; unmatched junction bases: 6. The CDR3 sequence is 15 residues long.

CDR3 in amino acids: CASSPPWAGPYEQYF. In nucleotides, the CDR3 is TGTGCCAGCTCACCCCCTTGGGCAGGGCCCTACGAGCAGTACTTC. V gene TRBV18 combines with J gene TRBJ2-7, with D perhaps matching TRBD1 (5 bases). V lost 3 bases and J lost 2, with 14 bases in between. The CDR3 extends over 15 amino acids. The germline V gene encodes CDR1 KGHSH and CDR2 LQKENI.

This clone appeared once. The rearrangement uses TRBV6-5 and TRBJ1-2; D uncertain. Trimming pared 0 bases from V and 0 bases from J, leaving 11 bases between. Germline CDR1 reads MNHEY; CDR2 reads SVGAGI. The CDR3 consists of 16 residues. The chain's CDR3 is CASSYSSERANYGYTF. The CDR3 DNA reads as TGTGCCAGCAGTTACTCGAGTGAGAGAGCTAACTATGGCTACACCTTC.

The chain combines TRBV28 with TRBJ1-2; possibly TRBD1 for D (5 bases). V lost 7 bases and J 0 bases, leaving 9 bases between the germline ends. CDR1 and CDR2 from the germline V gene are MDHEN and SYDVKM. The CDR3 covers 13 residues. The CDR3: CASIQATNYGYTF. CDR3 DNA sequence: TGTGCCAGCATACAGGCCACTAACTATGGCTACACCTTC.

The chain combines TRBV6-5 with TRBJ1-1; D remains ambiguous. Between the trimmed V and J ends, which lost 0 bases and 2 bases, there was a span of 13 bases. CDR1 and CDR2 (germline): MNHEY, SVGAGI. The CDR3 length is 16 residues. The CDR3 DNA follows: TGTGCCAGCAGTTACTCGATTGGGAGGTTAAACACTGAAGCTTTCTTT. It encodes CASSYSIGRLNTEAFF.

The V gene is TRBV4-1, the J gene TRBJ1-1; D is possibly TRBD1 (5 bases). Trimming pared 5 bases from V and 4 bases from J, leaving 14 bases between. CDR1 MGHRA and CDR2 YSYEKL come from the germline V gene. The CDR3 has 14 residues. DNA of the CDR3: TGCGCCAGCAGCGCCAGGGTCGGGAGCACTGAAGCTTTCTTT. Protein sequence: CASSARVGSTEAFF.

This rearrangement joins TRBV6-5 to TRBJ1-1; tentative D call: TRBD1 (6 bases). The germline V gene has CDR1 MNHEY and CDR2 SVGAGI. The V end was cut by 6 bases, the J end by 0 bases, with 14 bases between. The CDR3 loop spans 15 amino acids. The DNA for the CDR3 is TGTGCCAGCAGATCGTGGACAGCTATGAACACTGAAGCTTTCTTT. Its translation: CASRSWTAMNTEAFF.

The rearrangement links TRBV30 to TRBJ1-2, with TRBD1 identical over 10 bases. Per the germline V gene, CDR1 is GTSNPN and CDR2 is SVGIG (reference sequence). Losses at the gene ends were 4 bases for V and 6 bases for J; bases not matched to a gene: 5. The CDR3 covers 13 residues. CDR3 in amino acids: CAWNRQGADGYTF. Written as DNA, the CDR3 is TGTGCCTGGAATCGACAGGGGGCGGATGGCTACACCTTC.

This clone is a singleton in its sample. The chain uses TRBV7-9 and TRBJ2-5; the match to TRBD2 covers 7 bases. Germline V gene sequence: CDR1 SEHNR, CDR2 FQNEAQ (reference sequence). The CDR3 runs to 14 residues. Trimming at V came to 2 bases and at J to 9 bases, leaving 9 bases not matched to a gene. The CDR3: CASSLTVERGAQYF. DNA for the CDR3: TGTGCCAGCAGCTTAACAGTCGAACGGGGGGCCCAGTACTTC.

V usage is TRBV7-7 and J usage is TRBJ2-5, with 12 nucleotides matching TRBD2. CDR3 length: 16 residues. In germline, CDR1 is SSHAT, CDR2 FNYEAQ (reference sequence). The J segment lost 2 bases and the V segment lost 4 bases, leaving 5 bases of the junction unmatched. CDR3 protein: CASSSGLAGKQETQYF. In DNA form, the CDR3 reads TGTGCCAGCAGCTCAGGACTAGCGGGGAAGCAAGAGACCCAGTACTTC. Full variable domain (missing parts from reference TRBV7-7 and TRBJ2-5): GAGVSQSPRYKVTKRGQDVTLRCDPISSHATLYWYQQALGQGPEFLTYFNYEAQPDKSGLPSDRFSAERPEGSISTLTIQRTEQRDSAMYRCASSSGLAGKQETQYFGPGTRLLVL.

The chain carries TRBV25-1 and TRBJ2-3; D is ambiguous. V was pared by 3 bases and J by 1 base, with 14 bases between. The CDR3 contains 16 residues. Looked up from germline, CDR1 is MGHDK and CDR2 is SYGVNS. CDR3: CASSEPDGAGTDTQYF. The CDR3 region has the DNA TGTGCCAGCAGTGAGCCAGATGGTGCGGGCACAGATACGCAGTATTTT.

There are a few counts of this clone. The J gene is TRBJ2-3, the V gene TRBV10-2; D uncertain. CDR1 is WSHSY and CDR2 is SAAADI in the germline V gene. V shed 5 bases and J shed 5 bases, with 5 bases lying between them. This CDR3 has 11 amino acids. Here the CDR3 DNA reads TGCGCCAGCAGTCTCAGAGATACGCAGTATTTT. Protein: CASSLRDTQYF.

The CDR3 DNA follows: TGTGCCAGCAGTGAGGGGGGGACAGGGACCTACGAGCAGTACTTC. Amino acid sequence: CASSEGGTGTYEQYF. V gene TRBV2 combines with J gene TRBJ2-5, with TRBD1 matching over 9 bases. With the DNA end fitting TRBJ2-7 better, the J assignment may be wrong. The V gene's germline CDR1 is SNHLY and CDR2 FYNNEI. The CDR3 is made up of 15 amino acids.

The chain couples TRBV9 to TRBJ2-3; no clear D. This CDR3 is 13 amino acids long. Germline V gene data show CDR1 as SGDLS and CDR2 as YYNGEE. Trimming stripped 0 bases from V and 4 bases from J, with 6 bases between. The CDR3 DNA reads as TGTGCCAGCAGCGTAGCGATAGCAGATACGCAGTATTTT. Its protein is CASSVAIADTQYF.

This sequence joins TRBV5-1 and TRBJ1-1; D is undetermined. CDR3 length equals 14 residues. Germline V gives CDR1 SGHRS, CDR2 YFSETQ. Trimming pared 0 bases from V and 1 base from J, leaving 7 bases between. CDR3 loop: CASSLVTGNTEAFF. The CDR3 nucleotides read TGCGCCAGCAGCTTGGTTACGGGGAACACTGAAGCTTTCTTT.

This clone occurred once. The chain carries TRBV5-1 and TRBJ1-2; TRBD1 is a possible D gene (5 bases). CDR3 size: 14 residues. Germline values: CDR1 SGHRS, CDR2 YFSETQ. V was pared by 2 bases and J by 0 bases, with 8 bases between. CDR3 sequence (DNA): TGCGCCAGCAGCTTACAGGAGACTAACTATGGCTACACCTTC. Its protein product is CASSLQETNYGYTF. The full variable domain, rest sourced from reference TRBV5-1 and TRBJ1-2, is KAGVTQTPRYLIKTRGQQVTLSCSPISGHRSVSWYQQTPGQGLQFLFEYFSETQRNKGNFPGRFSGRQFSNSRSEMNVSTLELGDSALYLCASSLQETNYGYTFGSGTRLTVV.